The clone carrying this TCR beta chain was counted between two and nine times. The antigen is unknown. The source of the sample is a study of response to subunit inactivated influenza vaccine. Regarding the study as a whole: Authors suggested that a seasonal influenza vaccination recruits few new T cells each time.

In TCRdb, the RT-PCR reads were re-called with MiXCR into one record per CDR3 protein. The sample yields approximately 680,000 distinct CDR3 sequences, around a sixth seen once. V lost 2 bases to trimming and J lost 5 bases, with 16 bases between them. This CDR3 is built from 15 residues. Germline CDR1 LGHNA, CDR2 YSLEER. Material: PBMCs from blood, obtained about 12 days after vaccination. This TCR was sampled from a man between 50 and 59 years old who received an inactivated influenza vaccine. The chain employs TRBV4-3 and TRBJ2-7; D possibly corresponds to TRBD2 (5 bases). This CDR3 reads CASSQQHNGGDEQYF. CDR3 nucleotides: TGCGCCAGCAGCCAACAACACAATGGAGGAGACGAGCAGTACTTC.